These 18 T cell receptor beta chains came from one sample sequenced in a study of blood T cell repertoires in COVID-19 (dated by TCRdb to the early 2020s). Library method: the immunoSEQ multiplex PCR assay. The clones in this table, taken by TCRdb from immuneACCESS, are in-frame only. Not every clone is retained; where verified, under half of the shortfall comes from an unresolved V gene, and the cause of the rest is unknown. The sample table records about 80,000 clones; roughly 79% of these occur just once. Roughly 15% of the sample goes to the ten largest clones. Sequenced sample: peripheral blood. Every receptor here comes from a human donor in a cohort sampled during active COVID-19.

This sequence joins TRBV3-1 (or the pseudogene TRBV3-2) and TRBJ1-2; D ambiguous. This CDR3 is 13 amino acids long. V gave up 1 base and J gave up 4 bases, with 7 bases separating them. Germline V gives CDR1 LGHDT, CDR2 YNNKEL (reference sequence). As DNA, the CDR3 is TGTGCCAGCAGCCAAGGGCTCTCCTATGGCTACACCTTC. Its protein product is CASSQGLSYGYTF.

The chain couples TRBV25-1 to TRBJ1-1; maybe TRBD1 (5 bases). The CDR3 is made up of 13 amino acids. Looked up from germline, CDR1 is MGHDK and CDR2 is SYGVNS. The germline V and J ends were trimmed by 4 bases and 4 bases, with 10 bases remaining between them. The CDR3 DNA reads as TGTGCCAGCAGTGCCGGGGGAATCACTGAAGCTTTCTTT. Amino acid sequence: CASSAGGITEAFF.

This clone was detected a few times. This chain links TRBV7-9 with TRBJ2-2; D may be TRBD1 (6 bases). The germline V and J ends were trimmed by 5 bases and 0 bases, with 10 bases remaining between them. CDR3 length: 15 residues. The V gene's germline CDR1 is SEHNR and CDR2 FQNEAQ (reference sequence). As DNA, the CDR3 is TGTGCCAGCAGCCTTCGACAGGCGAACACCGGGGAGCTGTTTTTT. Its protein product is CASSLRQANTGELFF. The whole variable domain, filled in from reference TRBV7-9 and TRBJ2-2, reads DTGVSQNPRHKITKRGQNVTFRCDPISEHNRLYWYRQTLGQGPEFLTYFQNEAQLEKSRLLSDRFSAERPKGSFSTLEIQRTEQGDSAMYLCASSLRQANTGELFFGEGSRLTVL.

This chain links TRBV5-1 with TRBJ2-3; 10 nucleotides line up with TRBD1. Trimming cost V 0 bases and J 10 bases; bases outside gene matches: 2. This CDR3 is built from 13 residues. Germline CDR1 reads SGHRS; CDR2 reads YFSETQ. CDR3 in DNA: TGCGCCAGCAGCTTGGTAGGGACAGGGGCGCAGTATTTT. Its protein product is CASSLVGTGAQYF.

The chain recombines TRBV9 with TRBJ1-2; weak D call: TRBD1 (6 bases). This CDR3 comprises 15 residues. Trimming pared 3 bases from V and 1 base from J, leaving 13 bases between. Germline V gene lookup returns CDR1 SGDLS and CDR2 YYNGEE. The CDR3: CASSARSQGNYGYTF. As DNA, the CDR3 is TGTGCCAGCAGCGCCCGATCACAGGGTAACTATGGCTACACCTTC.

The chain recombines TRBV7-6 with TRBJ1-2; no firm D call. V gave up 1 base and J gave up 4 bases, with 16 bases separating them. CDR1 SGHVS and CDR2 FNYEAQ come from the germline V gene. This CDR3 region has 16 residues. This CDR3 reads CASSLGGGRQFYGYTF. CDR3 DNA: TGTGCCAGCAGCTTAGGAGGAGGGCGCCAGTTCTATGGCTACACCTTC.

V and J are TRBV6-5 and TRBJ1-1; TRBD1 is a possible D gene (6 bases). Trimming cost V 6 bases and J 5 bases, with 19 bases left between them. The CDR3 is made up of 15 amino acids. Looked up from germline, CDR1 is MNHEY and CDR2 is SVGAGI. Here the CDR3 reads CASSFGGLQGTEAFF. The DNA for the CDR3 is TGTGCCAGCAGCTTTGGGGGCCTCCAGGGGACTGAAGCTTTCTTT.

This chain uses TRBV9 with TRBJ1-2; D not certain. Germline CDR1 SGDLS, CDR2 YYNGEE. V lost 0 bases to trimming and J lost 3 bases, with 9 bases between them. The CDR3 extends over 14 amino acids. The CDR3 reads CASSVENRDYGYTF. The CDR3 DNA reads TGTGCCAGCAGCGTAGAGAACAGAGACTATGGCTACACCTTC.

CDR3 in DNA: TGTGCCAGTGAGGTCCCCGGGGAGCTGTTTTTT. Encoded protein: CASEVPGELFF. The chain uses TRBV2 and TRBJ2-2; D gene unclear. Deletions cut 9 bases from V and 6 bases from J, with 8 bases between. Germline CDR1 SNHLY, CDR2 FYNNEI. There are 11 residues in the CDR3.

The chain has TRBV2 and TRBJ1-6; no clear D. Looked up from germline, CDR1 is SNHLY and CDR2 is FYNNEI. The V and J ends lost 3 bases and 3 bases respectively, with 15 bases between them. This CDR3 comprises 17 residues. The CDR3 reads CASSDRATGNYNSPLHF. CDR3 DNA: TGTGCCAGCAGTGATCGGGCGACGGGGAACTATAATTCACCCCTCCACTTT. Complete variable domain (other parts from reference TRBV2 and TRBJ1-6): EPEVTQTPSHQVTQMGQEVILRCVPISNHLYFYWYRQILGQKVEFLVSFYNNEISEKSEIFDDQFSVERPDGSNFTLKIRSTKLEDSAMYFCASSDRATGNYNSPLHFGNGTRLTVT.

The V and J genes are TRBV11-2 and TRBJ2-7; no firm D call. V was pared by 1 base and J by 3 bases, with 7 bases between. Germline V gives CDR1 SGHAT, CDR2 FQNNGV. This CDR3 contains 13 residues. The CDR3 reads CASSLGQIYEQYV. The CDR3 DNA reads as TGTGCCAGCAGCTTAGGTCAAATCTACGAGCAGTACGTC.

The table lists this clone with many counts. This chain connects TRBV19 to TRBJ1-2; TRBD1 agrees at 9 bases. The CDR3 loop spans 15 amino acids. With 7 bases clipped from V and 3 bases from J, the junction kept 9 bases outside the gene matches. Germline loops: CDR1 LNHDA, CDR2 SQIVND (reference sequence). The CDR3, as DNA: TGTGCCAGTAATAACCTGGACAGGGGTGACTATGGCTACACCTTC. This codes for CASNNLDRGDYGYTF.

The chain employs TRBV11-2 and TRBJ1-6; 7 nucleotides agree with TRBD1. J lost 8 bases, V lost 5 bases, and 3 bases had no gene match. The V gene's germline CDR1 is SGHAT and CDR2 FQNNGV. The CDR3 is made up of 13 amino acids. In DNA, the CDR3 is TGTGCCAGCAGCCCAGACAGGGATTCACCCCTCCACTTT. This codes for CASSPDRDSPLHF.

The V call is TRBV25-1, the J call TRBJ2-7; a weak D match, TRBD1 (6 bases). The V end lost 6 bases, the J end lost 3 bases, and 12 bases lay between the germline ends. There are 13 residues in the CDR3. Germline CDR1 is MGHDK and CDR2 is SYGVNS. This chain's CDR3 is CASRGALHYEQYF. The CDR3 DNA reads TGTGCCAGCAGGGGGGCCCTCCACTACGAGCAGTACTTC.

This clone was seen a handful of times. The chain employs TRBV30 and TRBJ2-5, with 8 bases fitting TRBD2. V was pared by 3 bases and J by 5 bases, with 11 bases of the junction left unmatched. CDR3 size: 15 residues. Germline V gene sequence: CDR1 GTSNPN, CDR2 SVGIG (reference sequence). The DNA of the CDR3 is TGTGCCTGGAGCCGGGACGGGAGGGCCACGGAGACCCAGTACTTC. Protein: CAWSRDGRATETQYF.

V gene TRBV19 combines with J gene TRBJ1-1; D ambiguous. Germline V gene sequence: CDR1 LNHDA, CDR2 SQIVND (reference sequence). V lost 6 bases and J lost 6, with 8 bases in between. The CDR3 loop spans 11 amino acids. The CDR3: CASSTPAEAFF. The CDR3 coding sequence is TGTGCCAGTAGCACTCCCGCTGAAGCTTTCTTT.

CDR3 in DNA: TGTGCCAGCAGTTCAGCCCACAGGAACACTGAAGCTTTCTTT. This codes for CASSSAHRNTEAFF. This chain joins TRBV28 and TRBJ1-1, with no clear D. V gave up 4 bases and J gave up 1 base, with 10 bases separating them. The CDR3 spans 14 residues. CDR1 and CDR2 (germline): MDHEN, SYDVKM.

The chain carries TRBV28 and TRBJ2-1; 7 positions match TRBD1. Germline loops: CDR1 MDHEN, CDR2 SYDVKM. The trim removed 5 bases at V and 2 bases at J, leaving 9 bases unmatched. The CDR3 totals 16 residues. CDR3 sequence: CASSPPGGVPYNEQFF. The CDR3 DNA follows: TGTGCCAGCAGTCCCCCAGGGGGTGTCCCCTACAATGAGCAGTTCTTC.